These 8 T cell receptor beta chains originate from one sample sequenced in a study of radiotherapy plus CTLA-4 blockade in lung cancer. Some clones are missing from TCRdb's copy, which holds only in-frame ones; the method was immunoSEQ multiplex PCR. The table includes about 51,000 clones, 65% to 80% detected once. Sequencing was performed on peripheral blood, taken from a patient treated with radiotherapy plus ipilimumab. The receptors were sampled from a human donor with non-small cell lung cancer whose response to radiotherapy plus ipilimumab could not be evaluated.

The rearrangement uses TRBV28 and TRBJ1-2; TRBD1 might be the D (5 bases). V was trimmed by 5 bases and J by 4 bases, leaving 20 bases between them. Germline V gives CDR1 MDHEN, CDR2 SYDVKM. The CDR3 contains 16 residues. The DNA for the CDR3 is TGTGCCAGCAGTGGGGGGGACCAAACCGACATCTATGGCTACACCTTC. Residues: CASSGGDQTDIYGYTF.

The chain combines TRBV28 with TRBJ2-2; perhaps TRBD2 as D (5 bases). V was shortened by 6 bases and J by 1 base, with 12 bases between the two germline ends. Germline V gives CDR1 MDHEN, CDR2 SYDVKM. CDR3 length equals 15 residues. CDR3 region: CASRHEGWNTGELFF. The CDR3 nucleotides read TGTGCCAGCAGGCACGAGGGTTGGAACACCGGGGAGCTGTTTTTT.

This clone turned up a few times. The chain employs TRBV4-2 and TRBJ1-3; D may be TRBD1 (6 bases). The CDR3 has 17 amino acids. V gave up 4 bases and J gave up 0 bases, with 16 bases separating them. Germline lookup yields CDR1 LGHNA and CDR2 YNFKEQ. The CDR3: CASSRFAGEGSGNTIYF. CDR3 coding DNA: TGTGCCAGCAGCCGTTTTGCAGGGGAAGGCTCTGGAAACACCATATATTTT.

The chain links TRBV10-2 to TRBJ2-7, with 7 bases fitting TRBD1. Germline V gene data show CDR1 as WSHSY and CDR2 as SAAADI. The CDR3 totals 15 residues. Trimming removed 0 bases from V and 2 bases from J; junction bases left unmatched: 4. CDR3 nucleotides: TGCGCCAGCAGTGAGTCTTCAGGGGGACCCTACGAGCAGTACTTC. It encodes CASSESSGGPYEQYF.

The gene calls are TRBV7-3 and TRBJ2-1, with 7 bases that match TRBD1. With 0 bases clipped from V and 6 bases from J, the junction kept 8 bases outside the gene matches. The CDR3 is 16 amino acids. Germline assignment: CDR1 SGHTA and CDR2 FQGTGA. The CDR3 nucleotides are TGTGCCAGCAGCTTAACGACAGGGCCCCCCTCCAATGAGCAGTTCTTC. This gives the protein CASSLTTGPPSNEQFF.

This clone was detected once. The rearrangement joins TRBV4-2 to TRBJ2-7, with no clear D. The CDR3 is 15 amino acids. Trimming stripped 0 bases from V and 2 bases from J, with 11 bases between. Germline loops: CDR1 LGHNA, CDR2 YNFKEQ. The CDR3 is CASSQDFSGAYEQYF. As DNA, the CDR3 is TGTGCCAGCAGCCAAGATTTTAGTGGAGCCTACGAGCAGTACTTC.

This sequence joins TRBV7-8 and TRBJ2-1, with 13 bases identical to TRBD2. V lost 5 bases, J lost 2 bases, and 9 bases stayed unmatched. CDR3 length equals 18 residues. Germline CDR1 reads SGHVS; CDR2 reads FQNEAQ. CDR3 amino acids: CASSPHGTSGATYNEQFF. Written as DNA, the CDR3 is TGTGCCAGCAGCCCCCATGGGACTAGCGGGGCCACCTACAATGAGCAGTTCTTC.

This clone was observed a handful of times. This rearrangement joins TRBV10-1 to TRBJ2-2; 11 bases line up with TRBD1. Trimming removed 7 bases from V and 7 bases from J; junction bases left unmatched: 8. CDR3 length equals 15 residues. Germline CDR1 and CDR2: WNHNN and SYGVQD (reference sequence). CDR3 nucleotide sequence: TGCGCCAGCATGCGGACAGGGGGCGTTCTCGGGGAGCTGTTTTTT. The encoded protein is CASMRTGGVLGELFF.